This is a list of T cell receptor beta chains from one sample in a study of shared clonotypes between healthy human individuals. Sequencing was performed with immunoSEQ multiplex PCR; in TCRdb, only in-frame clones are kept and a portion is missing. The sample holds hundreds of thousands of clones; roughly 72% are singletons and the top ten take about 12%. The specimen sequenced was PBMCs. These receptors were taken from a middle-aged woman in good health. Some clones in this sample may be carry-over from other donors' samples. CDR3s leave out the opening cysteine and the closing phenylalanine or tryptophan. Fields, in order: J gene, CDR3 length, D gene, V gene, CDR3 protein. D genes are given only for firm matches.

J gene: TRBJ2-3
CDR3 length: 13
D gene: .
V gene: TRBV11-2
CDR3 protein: ASSQGSGRTDTQY

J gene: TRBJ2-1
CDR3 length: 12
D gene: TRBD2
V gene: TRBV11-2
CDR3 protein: ASSFAGGLNEQF

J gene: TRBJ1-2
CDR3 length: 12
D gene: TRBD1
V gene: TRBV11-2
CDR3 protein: ASSRPGTGDGYT

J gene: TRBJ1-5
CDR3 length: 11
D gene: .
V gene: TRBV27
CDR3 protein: ASSWTVAQPQH

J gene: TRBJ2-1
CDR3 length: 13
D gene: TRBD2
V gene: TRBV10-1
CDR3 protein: ASSEAGDAYNEQF

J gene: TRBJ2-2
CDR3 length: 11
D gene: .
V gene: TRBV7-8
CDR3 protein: ASSLVMGGELF

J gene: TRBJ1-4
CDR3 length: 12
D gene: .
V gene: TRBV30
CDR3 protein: AWSVVATNEKLF

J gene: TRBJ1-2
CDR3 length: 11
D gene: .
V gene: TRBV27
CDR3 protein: ASSLKGGYGYT

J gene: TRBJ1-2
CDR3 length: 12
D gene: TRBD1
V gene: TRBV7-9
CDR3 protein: ASSVTGTGGGYT

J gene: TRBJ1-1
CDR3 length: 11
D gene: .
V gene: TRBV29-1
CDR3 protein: SVQGTRNTEAF

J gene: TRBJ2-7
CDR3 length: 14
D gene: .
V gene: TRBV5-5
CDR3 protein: ASRLYGGAPSYEQY

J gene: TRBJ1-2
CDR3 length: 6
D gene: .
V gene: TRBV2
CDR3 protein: ASNRDT

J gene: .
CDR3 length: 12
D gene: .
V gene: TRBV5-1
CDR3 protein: ASSLLPNKDEQY

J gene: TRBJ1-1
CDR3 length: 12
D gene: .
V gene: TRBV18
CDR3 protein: ASSPQDTNTEAF

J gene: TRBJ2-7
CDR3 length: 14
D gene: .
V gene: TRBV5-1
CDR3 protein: ASSLGPAGASYEQY

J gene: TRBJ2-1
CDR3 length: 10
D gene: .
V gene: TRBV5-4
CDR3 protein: ASSFGNNEQF

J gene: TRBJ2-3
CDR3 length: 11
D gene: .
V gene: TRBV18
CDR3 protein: ASSPPGADTQY

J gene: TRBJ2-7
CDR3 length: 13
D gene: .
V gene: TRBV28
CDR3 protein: ASSFRWEVSYEQY

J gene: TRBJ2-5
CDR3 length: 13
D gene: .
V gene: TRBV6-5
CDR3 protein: ASSYSHGEGETQY

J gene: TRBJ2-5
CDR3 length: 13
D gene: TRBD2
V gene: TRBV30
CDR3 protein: ASTTSGRVGETQY

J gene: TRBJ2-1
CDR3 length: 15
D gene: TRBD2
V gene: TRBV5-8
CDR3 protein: ASSSFRGRASHNEQF

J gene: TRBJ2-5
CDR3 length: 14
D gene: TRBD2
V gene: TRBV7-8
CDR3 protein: ASSSRTSAPQETQY

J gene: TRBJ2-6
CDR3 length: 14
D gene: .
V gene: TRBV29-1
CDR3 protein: STANREDSGANVLT

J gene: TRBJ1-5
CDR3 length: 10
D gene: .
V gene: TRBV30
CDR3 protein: AWDSSIQPQH

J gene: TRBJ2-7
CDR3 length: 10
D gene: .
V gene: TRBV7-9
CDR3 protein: ASSTGPGEQY

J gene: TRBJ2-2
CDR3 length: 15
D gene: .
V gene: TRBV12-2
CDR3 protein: ASRLHRSITNTGELF

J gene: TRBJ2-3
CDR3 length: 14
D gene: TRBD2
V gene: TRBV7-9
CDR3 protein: ASSVLAGGRADTQY

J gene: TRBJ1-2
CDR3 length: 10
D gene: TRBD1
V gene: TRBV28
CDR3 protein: ASSRTGDGYT

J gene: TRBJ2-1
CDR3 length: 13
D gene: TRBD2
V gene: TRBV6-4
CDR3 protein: ASSILAGEYNEQF

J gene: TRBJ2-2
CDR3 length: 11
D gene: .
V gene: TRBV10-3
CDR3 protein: AIKLRETGELF

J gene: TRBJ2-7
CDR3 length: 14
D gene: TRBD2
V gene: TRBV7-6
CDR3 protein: ASSLVSGRGIYEQY

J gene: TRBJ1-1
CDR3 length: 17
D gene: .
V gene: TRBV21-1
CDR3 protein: ASSKVLAGRGLTNTEAF

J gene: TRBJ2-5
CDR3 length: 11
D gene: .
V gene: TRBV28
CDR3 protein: ASSPRGPLDQY

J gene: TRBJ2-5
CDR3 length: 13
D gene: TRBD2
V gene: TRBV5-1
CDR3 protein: ASSPAGTIQETQY

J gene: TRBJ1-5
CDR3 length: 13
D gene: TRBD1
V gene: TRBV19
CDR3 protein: ASSPRTGYNQPQH

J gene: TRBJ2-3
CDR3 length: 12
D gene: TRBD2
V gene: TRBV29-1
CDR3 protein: SVASGRSADTQY

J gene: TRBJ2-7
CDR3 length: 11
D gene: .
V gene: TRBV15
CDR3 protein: ATSRRPNYEQY

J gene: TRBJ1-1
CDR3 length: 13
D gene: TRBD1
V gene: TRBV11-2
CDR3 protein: ASSLNRGVNTEAF

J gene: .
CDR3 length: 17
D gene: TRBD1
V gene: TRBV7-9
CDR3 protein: ASSADRGRGDYHPYEQY

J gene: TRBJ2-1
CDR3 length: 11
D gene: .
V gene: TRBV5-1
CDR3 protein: ASSLEIGAEQF

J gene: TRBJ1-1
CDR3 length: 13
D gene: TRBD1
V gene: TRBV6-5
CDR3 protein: ASSYDIGQGRSAF

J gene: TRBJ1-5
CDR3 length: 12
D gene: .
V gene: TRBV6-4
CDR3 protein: ASKRPTGDQPQH